This TCR beta chain is drawn from a study of blood T cell repertoires in COVID-19 (dated by TCRdb to about 2020). Regarding the study in general: Collaborator samples came from the United States, Italy and Spain and covered acute and convalescent phases of COVID-19. The samples were drawn from two sources: the first 160 participants of the ongoing ImmuneRACE study, and over 1,000 subjects contributed by 6 global collaborators. A de-identified subject ID, COVID-19 status, age in years and sex were almost always included in the sample metadata. A freely available public database, intended as a resource for researchers studying the immune response to SARS-CoV-2, is where the repertoires were released. Where available, HLA class I and class II types were taken from metadata supplied by the sample provider and were not determined by assay-based typing. Deeply sampled blood TCRbeta repertoires from subjects exposed to, actively infected with, or recovered from COVID-19 were included in the dataset. The prospective study material was composed of cDNA or gDNA derived from T cells, B-cell-depleted T cells, or PBMCs. What the study reported, not specific to this receptor: How much clinical and demographic metadata was included differed by source and by participant, and the metadata was provided uncurated.

Points on this clone: This receptor's antigen is unknown. Nothing much larger sits one base from this clone, and base qualities are not available.

Collaborating institutions collected whole blood in K2EDTA tubes following their own protocols. For TCRbeta analysis, collaborators shipped samples in one of three forms: frozen whole blood, isolated PBMCs, or DNA extracted from either of those sample types. The CDR1 and CDR2 encoded by the germline V gene are MNHEY and SVGEGT. Its CDR3 holds 14 amino acids, cysteine through phenylalanine. Only the CDR3 region is kept as DNA, spanning 42 bases read in frame from base 1. V is shortened by 2 bases, J by 5 bases, and the region joining them spans 11 bases. TCRbeta CDR3 regions were amplified from genomic DNA using the immunoSEQ Assay, a bias-controlled multiplex PCR. The paper's processing steps were these. Nucleated cell counts per sample were estimated from amplification of reference gene primers within the assay. Sequence reads were collapsed and filtered to measure the absolute abundance of every unique TCRbeta CDR3 rearrangement. For each sample, productive Simpson clonality was calculated as the square root of Simpson's diversity index over productive rearrangements. TCRdb took this table from immuneACCESS and kept in-frame rearrangements with V and J called. Such tables lack part of the clones; where checked against another copy, unresolved V genes explain under half of the gap, and the rest is unexplained. V and J calls and clone size are given by that table; D and trimming were obtained from the DNA. This sample comprises roughly 80,000 clones, around 77% of them detected only once. The ten largest clones add up to around a sixth of the sample.

The chain is made from TRBV6-2 or TRBV6-3 and TRBJ2-3, with no confident D gene call. This TCR was sampled from a man between 65 and 80 years old with active or convalescent COVID-19. Sample: peripheral blood. This receptor carries the CDR3 CASSYGGGRDTQYF. In nucleotides, the sequence is TGTGCCAGCAGTTACGGTGGCGGCCGAGATACGCAGTATTTT.